This TCR beta chain was profiled in a study of OX40 agonist ivuxolimab in advanced cancers. Study at large: Age averaged about 62 years (range 23 to 79), and 80% to 90% were male. Points from the study as a whole: CD4+ and CD8+ blood T cells expanded clonally by week 6 at 0.1 to 3.0 mg/kg.

About this clone itself: No antigen is known for it.

Germline loops: CDR1 MNHEY, CDR2 SVGAGI. J gave up 2 bases and V 2 bases, and 5 bases lay outside the gene matches. The CDR3 runs 16 residues. Produced via immunoSEQ multiplex PCR; TCRdb's table is partial and in-frame only. Of roughly 53,000 clones detected, approximately 90% appear once; the ten largest clones hold over 50%. V usage is TRBV6-5 and J usage is TRBJ2-7; the match to TRBD1 covers 11 bases. Sample: CD4+ or CD8+ T cells sorted from blood, taken in a trial of the OX40 agonist ivuxolimab. The clonotype was recovered from an adult with an advanced solid tumor such as melanoma, head and neck, liver or kidney cancer. Here the CDR3 DNA reads TGTGCCAGCAGTTACGTCGGGACAGGGGGGACCTACGAGCAGTACTTC. Translating it yields CASSYVGTGGTYEQYF.